This record looks at one T cell receptor (beta chain) sequence and its context. This clone showed up just a few times. Its cognate antigen has yet to be identified. No much larger clone exists at a distance of one base, and base qualities are not known. Libraries were constructed by the immunoSEQ multiplex PCR assay. A mixture of 60 forward primers for TCR Vbeta segments and 13 reverse primers for TCR Jbeta segments was used in the multiplex PCR. A multiplex PCR assay on genomic DNA amplified the CDR3 region of rearranged TCR beta genes. On the Illumina HiSeq System, the amplified TCR beta libraries were sequenced as 87-base-pair reads. The paper's data handling went like this. A later analysis tallied roughly 80 million unique TCR beta chains across the 610 or so repertoires, and approximately 12 million of those chains were shared by two or more donors. Raw reads were error-corrected and collapsed into unique sequences with a nearest-neighbor algorithm that merged closely related sequences to remove PCR and sequencing errors. CDR3 sequences were aligned to IMGT reference sequences to assign V, D and J gene segments. For a sequence to be retained, a match of at least six nucleotides to both a V gene segment and a J gene segment was required. Rearrangements were called productive when the CDR3 lacked stop codons and stayed in frame with V and J; all others were non-productive. Following IMGT convention, CDR3 was defined as the stretch from the second conserved V-encoded cysteine up to the conserved J-encoded phenylalanine. The earlier analysis of 500 to 650 of the donors excluded any sequence lacking an unambiguous match to a single V gene segment. In an earlier analysis of 587 of the donors, a V segment was called functional when productive rearrangements were above 56.7%, and segregating when the standard deviation between donors exceeded 5%. A statistical classification framework was built for diagnosing cytomegalovirus status from the catalog of TCR beta chain sequences. A later analysis assigned V and J genes by comparing TCR nucleotide sequences with IMGT/GENE-DB human TR gene sequences. A later analysis assigned CDR3 sequences and most-parsimonious VDJ recombination scenarios with the TCRdist pipeline. In a later analysis, every TCR beta chain was defined by the combination of its CDR3 amino acid sequence and its V-gene family, and reads without a unique V-gene family were dropped. To address suspected cross-contamination and a sequencing artifact, a later analysis removed approximately 600 highly shared, low-generation-probability nucleotide sequences. For each public chain, a later analysis derived a clonal expansion index from normalized ranks of inferred template counts within each repertoire. In a later analysis, generation probabilities were computed using a VDJ recombination model fitted to out-of-frame rearrangements, and the results were checked against IGoR. In a later analysis, hypergeometric tests were used to score TCR-TCR, TCR-HLA and TCR-CMV co-occurrence, with a repertoire-size bias correction applied to TCR pairs. To estimate false discovery rates, a later analysis permuted the HLA or CMV assignments 20 times. In a later analysis, co-occurring TCRs were grouped using DBSCAN, and TCRdist sequence similarity was added for clustering within HLA-allele-positive subsets. Repertoires with fewer than 30,000 or more than 120,000 public chains were left out of co-occurrence clustering, as were four to six repertoires with anomalous nucleotide sharing. Here the immuneACCESS table is served through TCRdb, limited to in-frame sequences with V and J called. Missing clones are a known gap in these copies; in checked studies unresolved V genes cover under half, and the rest lacks a known reason. The DNA was the basis for D and trimming; V, J and clone size are from that table. The sample table lists 100,000 or so clones, 13% to 15% of them with a count of one. The ten largest clones capture 0.8% to 0.95% of the sample.

The data stem from a study of cytomegalovirus exposure and HLA in healthy donors (dated by TCRdb to about 2017). Broadly, across the study: An earlier analysis of roughly 500 of the donors reported about 250 Gb of sequence data and 120 million or so unique TCR beta sequences from roughly 200 million T cells. To predict cytomegalovirus infection status, the study brought together high-throughput TCR immunosequencing, statistical association of individual TCRs with disease status, and machine learning. All discovery cohort repertoires had been generated using a single sequencing platform. HLA typing covered class I and class II loci at four-digit resolution. Among some 400 genotyped donors of the cohort, an average of roughly 230,000 unique TCR beta nucleotide sequences was sequenced per donor, of which 15% to 20% were non-productive. In the later analysis, no new phenotypic data were used to find candidate immune exposures; instead, reliance was placed on TCR beta sequences and their occurrence across donors. The number of donors typed differed by locus, with roughly 620-630 for A, B, C, DRB1 and DQB1, around 500 for DQA1, 600 to 610 for DPA1, and over 400 for DPB1. To decide whether each TCR beta V gene segment behaved as functional or pseudogenic, an earlier analysis of some 570 of the donors relied on high-throughput TCR beta sequencing. In addition to the first cohort of roughly 700 subjects, a separate validation cohort of approximately 120 different subjects was used. Donor age, sex, ethnicity and CMV serostatus were compiled alongside the repertoire data. Because of strong linkage in the cohort, roughly five DR-DQ haplotypes were treated as single units for association and clustering. An early release that covered about 600 HLA-typed donors contained approximately 300 gigabases of sequencing data and 80 million or so unique TCR sequences. In a later genetic analysis, genome-wide SNP genotypes for about three fifths of the roughly 670 donors were used, and that subset was treated as a discovery cohort. The aim of the study was to test whether cataloging public T cell receptors could identify signatures of past pathogen exposure. Among the roughly 380 genotyped donors, around 79% belonged to the genetic ancestry cluster associated with self-reported Caucasian donors. The study profiled the T cell repertoires of under 850 subjects by immunosequencing and related them to cytomegalovirus serostatus. To study patterns of TCR occurrence, a later analysis re-analyzed previously published TCR beta repertoires from around 660 donors and added high-resolution HLA genotyping. Summary of the overall study and its limitations: Because counts were too low, about 18 rarely observed V segments, including chromosome 9 orphons, were excluded from the earlier analysis of roughly 580 of the donors. Broadly in line with IMGT annotations, most TCR beta V segments showed up in productive rearrangements about 87% or about 30% of the time in an earlier analysis of a few hundred of the donors. According to a later analysis, parvovirus B19, influenza, CMV and Epstein-Barr virus appeared linked to several top co-occurrence clusters. In a later genetic analysis, a missense DCLRE1C variant was associated with V-gene and J-gene trimming of TCR beta chains, and the association was replicated in an independent cohort. Only TCR beta chains were sequenced in this cohort, and the absence of alpha or paired-chain data limited detectable features. A further reported finding was that TCR beta sequences accurately predicted the HLA-A and HLA-B alleles for most subjects in the first cohort. Correlated functional status among segregating V segments might be attributable to linkage disequilibrium, but an unknown experimental factor could not be ruled out. A total of 150 to 200 TCR beta chains were listed by the study as associated with cytomegalovirus. Most TCR sequences were seen in very few donors, while some public TCRs were found in many individuals. In a later analysis, TCR association rates were found to vary across HLA loci, with the most associated TCRs seen for DRB1 alleles and the fewest for HLA-C alleles. A cluster of highly shared sequence variants was judged likely to represent a technical artifact of the sequencing pipeline. When HLA alleles, especially DR and DQ, strongly co-occurred, TCR associations were difficult to assign to individual alleles. Cytomegalovirus status was reported to be diagnosed by the classifier with high specificity and sensitivity in both the original and validation cohorts. For the cohort, immune exposure information was limited to CMV serostatus. In a later analysis, most CMV-associated TCR beta chains were found to appear HLA-restricted, with HLA associations seemingly driven largely by CMV exposure. A later analysis associated about 17,000 TCR beta sequences with specific HLA alleles at a false discovery rate of 0.05. Because HLA typing was unavailable for some donors at each locus, only the typed subset was used in association tests. The 87-base-pair reads could not distinguish some IMGT-functional V segments, including TRBV6-2 and TRBV6-3, so those segments were excluded. A later analysis found that HLA-associated TCR beta chains were more clonally expanded and had lower generation probabilities than equally common non-associated chains. In a later genetic analysis, fewer N-insertions in productive TCRs were reported among donors in an Asian-associated ancestry cluster than the 666-donor mean. Three of the identified cytomegalovirus-associated TCR beta chains were confirmed in vitro to be specific for cytomegalovirus antigens. The authors suggested that the approach could potentially be generalized to other disease states and immunological phenotypes. Presence/absence analyses assumed roughly uniform sequencing depth across donors, an assumption that may not hold.

The cohort was made up of hundreds of healthy bone marrow donors. Cohort members were all nominally healthy when sampled, although unrecorded immune exposures were likely present. The donor tested CMV seronegative, placing the donor among the 350 to 400 seronegative members of the cohort. A peripheral blood sample was provided by each donor, and peripheral blood mononuclear cells were used for TCR beta sequencing. Genomic DNA extraction from the blood cell samples was performed with the Qiagen DNeasy Blood Extraction Kit. V and J are truncated by 7 bases and 1 base respectively, leaving an intervening sequence of 17 bases. Taken from the germline V gene, the CDR1 and CDR2 loops are MDHEN and SYDVKM. Including cysteine and phenylalanine, the CDR3 has 16 amino acids. Only the CDR3 part of the read is kept: 48 bases, read in frame from the first base.

This clonotype originated in a female donor in good health and CMV-seronegative. The sample was PBMCs. The V and J genes are TRBV28 and TRBJ2-4, and possibly TRBD2, on 7 matching bases. The nucleotides read TGTGCCAGCAACCCGAGTGGGGGGGCGGCCAAAAACATTCAGTACTTC. This gives the protein CASNPSGGAAKNIQYF.